The rows below give T cell receptor beta chains drawn from one sample of a study of T cell responses to AZD1222 COVID-19 vaccine. Produced via immunoSEQ multiplex PCR; TCRdb's table is partial and in-frame only. The data contain 100,000 to 150,000 clones, 80% to 90% of them singletons. Sequencing used peripheral blood, obtained on day 0 of AZD1222 vaccination. The receptors originated from an adult in good health. Each CDR3 is given with its conserved first and last residue. The order of the fields is D gene, V gene, J gene, clone size, CDR3 protein, CDR3 DNA. D genes are given only for firm matches. Only part of the rows carry a size: once, few, many, or a class if the clone is expanded.

-	TRBV27	TRBJ1-4	-	CASSFGGEAEKLFF	TGTGCCAGCAGTTTTGGGGGGGAGGCTGAAAAACTGTTTTTT
-	TRBV7-7	TRBJ2-1	-	CASSLVPGLYNEQFF	TGTGCCAGCAGCTTAGTACCGGGCCTCTACAATGAGCAGTTCTTC
-	TRBV27	TRBJ1-6	few	CASSHFQNSPLHF	TGTGCCAGCAGTCACTTTCAAAATTCACCCCTCCACTTT
-	TRBV18	TRBJ1-3	-	CASSPGMGNTIYF	TGTGCCAGCTCACCAGGGATGGGAAACACCATATATTTT
-	TRBV19	TRBJ1-6	-	CASSGTTESPLHF	TGTGCCAGTTCCGGGACCACAGAGTCACCCCTCCACTTT
-	TRBV5-4	TRBJ1-4	-	CASSFKAGPSPATNEKLFF	TGTGCCAGCAGTTTTAAGGCCGGGCCGAGCCCTGCAACTAATGAAAAACTGTTTTTT
TRBD1	TRBV12-3/TRBV12-4	TRBJ1-1	-	CASSLSWDREAFF	TGTGCCAGCAGTTTGTCCTGGGACAGGGAAGCTTTCTTT
-	TRBV5-4	TRBJ2-3	-	CASSQGGGTDTQYF	TGTGCCAGCAGCCAGGGGGGTGGCACAGATACGCAGTATTTT
-	TRBV9	TRBJ1-1	-	CASSVGQSAEAFF	TGTGCCAGCAGCGTAGGTCAATCCGCTGAAGCTTTCTTT
TRBD1	TRBV6-6	TRBJ2-3	-	CASSDRTGEDTQYF	TGTGCCAGCAGTGACCGGACAGGGGAAGATACGCAGTATTTT
TRBD2	TRBV15	TRBJ2-3	once	CATSRGAGVTDTQYF	TGTGCCACCAGCAGAGGGGCGGGGGTCACAGATACGCAGTATTTT
-	TRBV3-1/TRBV3-2	TRBJ1-5	-	CASSQGRGGQPQHF	TGTGCCAGCAGCCAAGGTAGGGGCGGTCAGCCCCAGCATTTT
TRBD1	TRBV7-2	TRBJ1-3	-	CASSLAGTGVSGNTIYF	TGTGCCAGCAGCTTAGCCGGGACAGGGGTCTCTGGAAACACCATATATTTT
-	TRBV7-2	TRBJ1-2	-	CASSLRWGGAGGYTF	TGTGCCAGCAGCTTACGATGGGGGGGGGCTGGTGGCTACACCTTC
-	TRBV29-1	TRBJ1-5	-	CSVSQTGDQPQHF	TGCAGCGTTTCTCAGACAGGCGACCAGCCCCAGCATTTT
-	TRBV5-1	TRBJ1-2	-	CASSLGDGTYGYTF	TGCGCCAGCAGCTTGGGGGACGGAACCTATGGCTACACCTTC
TRBD1	TRBV27	TRBJ1-1	few	CASSLQTGGPTEAFF	TGTGCCAGCAGTTTACAAACAGGGGGCCCCACTGAAGCTTTCTTT
-	TRBV4-2	TRBJ1-4	-	CASSQGREEKLFF	TGTGCCAGCAGCCAGGGCCGGGAGGAAAAACTGTTTTTT
-	TRBV12-3/TRBV12-4	TRBJ2-7	-	CASSMNYEQYF	TGTGCCAGCAGCATGAATTACGAGCAGTACTTC
-	TRBV9	TRBJ2-5	-	CASSVSQQGGRQTQYF	TGTGCCAGCAGCGTATCCCAACAGGGAGGGAGGCAGACCCAGTACTTC
-	TRBV6-4	TRBJ1-6	-	CASSDRAGSPLHF	TGTGCCAGCAGTGACAGGGCTGGTTCACCCCTCCACTTT
-	TRBV10-1	TRBJ1-1	-	CASSMTMNTEAFF	TGCGCCAGCAGCATGACCATGAACACTGAAGCTTTCTTT
TRBD2	TRBV7-9	TRBJ2-3	-	CASSLRGRSGDTQYF	TGTGCCAGCAGCTTACGCGGGAGGTCCGGGGATACGCAGTATTTT
-	TRBV5-1	TRBJ1-1	-	CASSLAGQNTEAFF	TGCGCCAGCAGCTTGGCGGGGCAGAACACTGAAGCTTTCTTT
TRBD1	TRBV5-1	TRBJ2-2	-	CASSLPAGGGGELFF	TGCGCCAGCAGCTTGCCGGCAGGGGGCGGCGGGGAGCTGTTTTTT
-	TRBV6-5	TRBJ2-7	-	CASSYFRVPTYEQYF	TGTGCCAGCAGTTACTTCAGGGTCCCTACCTACGAGCAGTACTTC
TRBD1	TRBV6-1	TRBJ1-2	-	CASSEDRNYGYTF	TGTGCCAGCAGTGAGGACAGGAACTATGGCTACACCTTC
-	TRBV5-1	TRBJ1-1	-	CASSLVASNPEAFF	TGCGCCAGCAGCTTGGTGGCTTCAAACCCTGAAGCTTTCTTT
TRBD2	TRBV4-2	TRBJ2-7	-	CASNPGGGGSRSEQYF	TGTGCCAGCAATCCCGGAGGTGGCGGGAGTCGCTCCGAGCAGTACTTC
TRBD1	TRBV3-1/TRBV3-2	TRBJ1-3	-	CASSPQTGYGNTIYF	TGTGCCAGCAGCCCTCAGACAGGGTACGGAAACACCATATATTTT
-	TRBV10-3	TRBJ1-5	few	CAISAIQGNQPQHF	TGTGCCATCAGCGCAATACAGGGTAATCAGCCCCAGCATTTT
TRBD2	TRBV6-2/TRBV6-3	TRBJ2-1	-	CASSYSALAGEQFF	TGTGCCAGCAGTTACTCGGCCCTAGCGGGGGAGCAGTTCTTC
-	TRBV29-1	TRBJ2-1	-	CSVHRGSSYNEQFF	TGCAGCGTTCACCGGGGGAGCTCCTACAATGAGCAGTTCTTC
-	TRBV30	TRBJ2-5	-	CAWSVPGVSETQYF	TGTGCCTGGAGTGTACCGGGGGTATCGGAGACCCAGTACTTC
-	TRBV12-3/TRBV12-4	TRBJ2-7	-	CASSFGQTYEQYF	TGTGCCAGCAGTTTTGGGCAAACCTACGAGCAGTACTTC
-	TRBV7-8	TRBJ1-5	-	CASSLVDSQNQPQHF	TGTGCCAGCAGCTTAGTCGACAGCCAAAATCAGCCCCAGCATTTT
TRBD2	TRBV11-3	TRBJ2-5	-	CASSFRLAGGVRETQYF	TGTGCCAGCAGCTTCCGACTAGCGGGGGGAGTTCGGGAGACCCAGTACTTC
TRBD2	TRBV19	TRBJ2-1	-	CASSLWTSDLPGYEQFF	TGTGCCAGTAGTCTATGGACTAGCGACCTACCGGGATATGAGCAGTTCTTC
-	TRBV20-1	TRBJ1-5	-	CSASKVTSGQPQHF	TGCAGTGCTAGTAAGGTTACTTCGGGGCAGCCCCAGCATTTT
TRBD1	TRBV3-1/TRBV3-2	TRBJ2-3	-	CASSQRSTGPSTDTQYF	TGTGCCAGCAGCCAAAGGTCGACAGGGCCTAGCACAGATACGCAGTATTTT
-	TRBV10-3	TRBJ2-7	-	CAISEGELKGREQYF	TGTGCCATCAGTGAGGGGGAATTGAAAGGGCGAGAGCAGTACTTC